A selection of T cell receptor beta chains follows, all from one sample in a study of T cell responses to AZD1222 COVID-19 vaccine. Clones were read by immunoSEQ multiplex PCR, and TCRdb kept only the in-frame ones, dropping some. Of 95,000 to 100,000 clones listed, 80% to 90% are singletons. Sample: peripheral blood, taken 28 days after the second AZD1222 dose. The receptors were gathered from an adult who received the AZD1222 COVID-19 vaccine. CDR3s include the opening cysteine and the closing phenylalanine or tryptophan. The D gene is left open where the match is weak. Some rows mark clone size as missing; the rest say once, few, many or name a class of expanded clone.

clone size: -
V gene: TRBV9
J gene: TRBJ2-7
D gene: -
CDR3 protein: CASSVEPGEQYF
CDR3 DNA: TGTGCCAGCAGCGTAGAACCGGGGGAGCAGTACTTC

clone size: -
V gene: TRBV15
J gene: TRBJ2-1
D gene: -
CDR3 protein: CATSRGRGRALSSYNEQFF
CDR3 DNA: TGTGCCACCAGCAGAGGGAGGGGGCGGGCTTTGAGCTCCTACAATGAGCAGTTCTTC

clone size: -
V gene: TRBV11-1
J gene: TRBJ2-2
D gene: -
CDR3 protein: CASSKAGHSPTGELFF
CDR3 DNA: TGTGCCAGCTCAAAAGCGGGACATTCCCCTACCGGGGAGCTGTTTTTT

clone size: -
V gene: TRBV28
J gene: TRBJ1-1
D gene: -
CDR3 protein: CASSFIAGMGKGDTEAFF
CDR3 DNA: TGTGCCAGCAGTTTCATCGCAGGCATGGGCAAAGGAGACACTGAAGCTTTCTTT

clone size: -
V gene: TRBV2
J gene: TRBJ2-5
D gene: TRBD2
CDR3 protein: CASIRGSGETQYF
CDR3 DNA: TGTGCCAGCATTCGCGGGAGCGGTGAGACCCAGTACTTC

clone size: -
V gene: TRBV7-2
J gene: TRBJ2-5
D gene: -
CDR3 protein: CASSLYETQYF
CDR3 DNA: TGTGCCAGCAGCTTGTATGAGACCCAGTACTTC

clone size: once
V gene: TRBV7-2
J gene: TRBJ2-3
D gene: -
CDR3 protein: CASSLVGADTQYF
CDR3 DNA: TGTGCCAGCAGCTTAGTCGGAGCAGATACGCAGTATTTT

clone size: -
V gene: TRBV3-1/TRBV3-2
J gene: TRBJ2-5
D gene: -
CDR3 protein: CASTSWTDQETQYF
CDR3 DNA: TGTGCCAGCACGTCCTGGACGGACCAAGAGACCCAGTACTTC

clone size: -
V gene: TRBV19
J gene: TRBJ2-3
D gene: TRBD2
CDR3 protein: CASSMLALAGDTDTQYF
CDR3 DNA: TGTGCCAGTAGTATGCTAGCACTAGCGGGGGACACAGATACGCAGTATTTT

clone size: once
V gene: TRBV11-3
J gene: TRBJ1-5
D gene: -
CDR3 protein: CASSLVWVAGQPQHF
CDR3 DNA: TGTGCCAGCAGCTTAGTCTGGGTTGCGGGTCAGCCCCAGCATTTT

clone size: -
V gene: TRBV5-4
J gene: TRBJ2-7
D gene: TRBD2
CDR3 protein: CASSPLAGSYEQYF
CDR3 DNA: TGTGCCAGCAGCCCACTAGCGGGGAGCTACGAGCAGTACTTC

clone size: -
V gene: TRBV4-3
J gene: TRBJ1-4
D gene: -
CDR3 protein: CASSPQGEKLFF
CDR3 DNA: TGCGCCAGCAGCCCACAGGGAGAAAAACTGTTTTTT

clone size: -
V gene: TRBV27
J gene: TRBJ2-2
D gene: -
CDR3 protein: CASSLAGAPTGELFF
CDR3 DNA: TGTGCCAGCAGTTTAGCGGGGGCGCCCACCGGGGAGCTGTTTTTT

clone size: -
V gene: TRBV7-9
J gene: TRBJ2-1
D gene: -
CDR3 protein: CASSFSGEPYNEQFF
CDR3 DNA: TGTGCCAGCAGCTTTTCGGGGGAACCCTACAATGAGCAGTTCTTC

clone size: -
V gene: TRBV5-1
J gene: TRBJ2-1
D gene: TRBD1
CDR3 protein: CASSLDRGYNEQFF
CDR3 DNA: TGCGCCAGCAGCCTGGACAGGGGATACAATGAGCAGTTCTTC

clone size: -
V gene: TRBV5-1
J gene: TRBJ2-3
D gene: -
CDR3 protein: CASSTTGQDTQYF
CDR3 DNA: TGCGCCAGCAGTACCACGGGACAAGATACGCAGTATTTT

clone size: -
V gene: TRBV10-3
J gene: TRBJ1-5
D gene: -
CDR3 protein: CAISEQGFWSNQPQHF
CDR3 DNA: TGTGCCATCAGTGAACAGGGTTTTTGGAGCAATCAGCCCCAGCATTTT